This T cell receptor beta chain was sequenced for a study of response to subunit inactivated influenza vaccine. The sample holds a few counts of this clonotype. One entry per CDR3 protein results from TCRdb running MiXCR on the RT-PCR reads. The table records some 640,000 distinct CDR3 sequences, about 15% of them present only once. CDR1 and CDR2 from the germline V gene are ENHRY and SYGVKD. After removal of 7 bases from V and 5 bases from J, the junction contained 17 bases not matched to a gene. This CDR3 is built from 16 residues. The TCR was taken from a man over 45 who received an inactivated influenza vaccine. The sequencing here drew on PBMCs from blood, taken around two weeks before vaccination. J is TRBJ2-7 and V is TRBV10-3; 7 bases fit TRBD2. As DNA, the CDR3 is TGTGCCATCAATCTCCCGCGGGGAGGGCTAGTCCACGAGCAGTACTTC. As protein: CAINLPRGGLVHEQYF.